This T cell receptor beta chain was profiled in a study of blood T cell repertoires in COVID-19. Study at large: COVID-19 samples from acute and convalescent phases originated in the United States, Italy and Spain. PBMCs, B-cell-depleted T cells, or T cells provided the cDNA or gDNA that made up the material.

Germline-derived CDR1 and CDR2 are SGHDN and FVKESK. Trimming stripped 5 bases from V and 6 bases from J, with 15 bases between. The CDR3 spans 14 residues. Residents of about two dozen US areas, aged roughly 18 to 89 years, made up the participants. The authors' processing: Counts of nucleated cells, estimated from reference gene primer amplification, were obtained. Using immunoSEQ multiplex PCR, the repertoire was profiled, and TCRdb retains in-frame clones only, with some absent. The DNA was the basis for D and trimming; V, J and clone size are from that table. This sample has under 350,000 clones, with approximately 89% found just once.

Sequences were obtained from PBMCs or T cells enriched from blood (not recorded which). The sequence came from a woman aged 55-69 years who had recovered from COVID-19. The chain carries TRBV14 and TRBJ2-3, with D perhaps TRBD1 (6 bases). The chain's CDR3 is CASSNDRTYDTQYF. CDR3 sequence (DNA): TGTGCCAGCAGCAACGACAGGACCTACGATACGCAGTATTTT.